This T cell receptor (beta chain) was recorded in a study of T-cell memory formation after mild COVID-19. In TCRdb, the 5' RACE reads were re-called with MiXCR into one record per CDR3 protein. This table has about 58,000 distinct CDR3 sequences, 25% to 30% appearing once. Germline lookup yields CDR1 SGHRS and CDR2 YFSETQ. The CDR3 runs to 17 residues. V trimming: 3 bases; J trimming: 4 bases; junction bases outside the gene matches: 13. This clonotype was seen a handful of times. Its cognate antigen is unknown. Study-level points and caveats: Most CD4+ clones that shrank were in CM and EM, while CD8+ ones turned up in EMRA. Some clones that responded were present in memory (sampled pre-infection), which suggests cross-reactive memory joined.

V gene TRBV5-1 combines with J gene TRBJ2-1; 7 positions agree with TRBD2. Sample: PBMCs or a T cell subset sorted from them (not recorded which). The clonotype was recovered from a man between 18 and 29 years old who had mild COVID-19 (a few samples of this study predate the infection). Cell type and time point are not known. The CDR3 region has the DNA TGCGCCAGCAGCTGGGCCCCCCAGTCGGGGGGTTACAATGAGCAGTTCTTC. Encoded protein: CASSWAPQSGGYNEQFF.